The source of this TCR beta chain is a study of blood T cell repertoires in COVID-19. The overall study: Spain, Italy and the United States supplied samples that represented acute and convalescent COVID-19. T cells, B-cell-depleted T cells, or PBMCs supplied cDNA or gDNA.

This CDR3 has 18 residues. CDR1 is SGHRS, CDR2 YFSETQ, per germline. J was trimmed by 6 bases and V by 6 bases; bases with no gene match: 16. Original analysis: Amplification from reference gene primers served as the basis for estimated nucleated cell counts. Here immunoSEQ multiplex PCR was the method, and the copy in TCRdb shows in-frame clones only, minus some. The V and J calls and clone size were taken over from that table, and D and trimming were inferred from the DNA. This table has 150,000 to 160,000 clones, about 85% appearing once. Sequenced input: peripheral blood. The chain is built from TRBV5-1 and TRBJ2-1; 12 bases agree with TRBD2. This sequence originates from a woman in her sixties or seventies with acute or convalescent COVID-19. Here the CDR3 DNA reads TGCGCCAGCACGCTCCTCTGGATGGCTAGCGGGGGGGGCAATGAGCAGTTCTTC. Translated: CASTLLWMASGGGNEQFF.